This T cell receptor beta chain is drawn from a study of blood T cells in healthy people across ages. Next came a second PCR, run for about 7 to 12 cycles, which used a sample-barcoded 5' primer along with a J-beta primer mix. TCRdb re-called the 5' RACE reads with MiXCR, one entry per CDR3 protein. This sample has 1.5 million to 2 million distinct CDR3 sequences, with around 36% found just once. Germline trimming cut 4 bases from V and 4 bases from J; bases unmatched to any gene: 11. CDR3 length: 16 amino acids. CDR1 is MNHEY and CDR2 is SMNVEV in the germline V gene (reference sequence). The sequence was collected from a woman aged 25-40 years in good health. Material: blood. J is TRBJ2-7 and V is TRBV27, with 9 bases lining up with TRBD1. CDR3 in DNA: TGTGCCAGCAGTTCCATAGGACAGGGGAATTATTACGAGCAGTACGTC. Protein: CASSSIGQGNYYEQYV.